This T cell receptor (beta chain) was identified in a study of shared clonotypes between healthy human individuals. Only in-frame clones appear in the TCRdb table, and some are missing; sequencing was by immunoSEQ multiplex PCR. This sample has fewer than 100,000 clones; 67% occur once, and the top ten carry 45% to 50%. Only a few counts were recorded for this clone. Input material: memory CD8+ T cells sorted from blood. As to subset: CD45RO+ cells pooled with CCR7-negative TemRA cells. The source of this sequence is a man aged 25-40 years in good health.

The CDR3 DNA follows: TGTGCCAGCATCGACGGGACATCGCTCGCCTACGAGCAGTACTTC. It specifies CASIDGTSLAYEQYF. The chain carries TRBV2 and TRBJ2-7; D is perhaps TRBD1 (6 bases). The CDR3 totals 15 residues. Deletions cut 7 bases from V and 2 bases from J, with 18 bases between. Germline V CDR1 and CDR2: SNHLY, FYNNEI.